Listed below are T cell receptor beta chains from one sample, sequenced in a study of blood T cell repertoires in COVID-19. This table comes from immunoSEQ multiplex PCR, and its TCRdb copy is limited to in-frame clones, with some not included. This sample carries under 45,000 clones, over 80% of them seen once, and the ten largest clones take 1% to 1.5%. The sample was peripheral blood. These receptors originate from a woman in her forties with acute or convalescent COVID-19. CDR3s include the opening cysteine and the closing phenylalanine or tryptophan. The order of the fields is J gene, CDR3 length, D gene, V gene, clone size, CDR3 DNA, CDR3 protein. The D gene is left open where the match is weak. The listing skips clone size in some rows; elsewhere it reads once, few, many or a size class.

J gene: TRBJ2-5; CDR3 length: 15; D gene: TRBD2; V gene: TRBV5-4; clone size: .; CDR3 DNA: TGTGCCAGCAGCCCGACTAGCGGGGCATGGGAGACCCAGTACTTC; CDR3 protein: CASSPTSGAWETQYF
J gene: TRBJ1-2; CDR3 length: 16; D gene: TRBD1; V gene: TRBV7-2; clone size: .; CDR3 DNA: TGTGCCAGCAGCTTCTCGGGACAGGGGGCAAACTATGGCTACACCTTC; CDR3 protein: CASSFSGQGANYGYTF
J gene: TRBJ2-7; CDR3 length: 13; D gene: .; V gene: TRBV6-5; clone size: .; CDR3 DNA: TGTGCCAGCAGTTACGCCTCCCAGGGCGAGCAGTACTTC; CDR3 protein: CASSYASQGEQYF
J gene: TRBJ2-1; CDR3 length: 18; D gene: TRBD1; V gene: TRBV5-1; clone size: .; CDR3 DNA: TGCGCCAGCCTCCCCGTGGGGGACAGGGGGCCCCTTAACAATGAGCAGTTCTTC; CDR3 protein: CASLPVGDRGPLNNEQFF
J gene: TRBJ1-5; CDR3 length: 14; D gene: .; V gene: TRBV28; clone size: .; CDR3 DNA: TGTGCCAGCAGCGGGGGGGGGCCAGGAAGGCCCCAGCATTTT; CDR3 protein: CASSGGGPGRPQHF
J gene: TRBJ2-3; CDR3 length: 15; D gene: TRBD2; V gene: TRBV6-5; clone size: .; CDR3 DNA: TGTGCCAGCAGGGCTAGCGGGAGAGTCGCAGATACGCAGTATTTT; CDR3 protein: CASRASGRVADTQYF
J gene: TRBJ2-1; CDR3 length: 13; D gene: .; V gene: TRBV29-1; clone size: .; CDR3 DNA: TGCAGCGTTGAACGCGGGGTGGGGAATGAGCAGTTCTTC; CDR3 protein: CSVERGVGNEQFF
J gene: TRBJ1-1; CDR3 length: 12; D gene: .; V gene: TRBV19; clone size: .; CDR3 DNA: TGTGCCAGTAGCTGGGGGGGTACTGAAGCTTTCTTT; CDR3 protein: CASSWGGTEAFF
J gene: TRBJ1-5; CDR3 length: 15; D gene: .; V gene: TRBV18; clone size: .; CDR3 DNA: TGTGCCAGCTCACCACCGCCAGGCGCAGGCCAGCCCCAGCATTTT; CDR3 protein: CASSPPPGAGQPQHF
J gene: TRBJ2-1; CDR3 length: 16; D gene: TRBD2; V gene: TRBV5-1; clone size: .; CDR3 DNA: TGCGCCAGCAGCGCGAGCGGGGGTTCGAACTACAATGAGCAGTTCTTC; CDR3 protein: CASSASGGSNYNEQFF
J gene: TRBJ2-4; CDR3 length: 16; D gene: .; V gene: TRBV19; clone size: .; CDR3 DNA: TGTGCCAGTACCTCAGGGGGACTAGGAGCCAAAAACATTCAGTACTTC; CDR3 protein: CASTSGGLGAKNIQYF
J gene: TRBJ1-1; CDR3 length: 14; D gene: .; V gene: TRBV11-2; clone size: .; CDR3 DNA: TGTGCCAGCAGGGGGACAAACGGGGACACTGAAGCTTTCTTT; CDR3 protein: CASRGTNGDTEAFF
J gene: TRBJ1-1; CDR3 length: 15; D gene: .; V gene: TRBV7-3; clone size: once; CDR3 DNA: TGTGCCAGCAGCTTAAGATTAGGAGAATCGACTGAAGCTTTCTTT; CDR3 protein: CASSLRLGESTEAFF
J gene: TRBJ1-2; CDR3 length: 12; D gene: .; V gene: TRBV7-9; clone size: .; CDR3 DNA: TGTGCCAGCAGCTCAACTCTGGCCGACTGCACCTTC; CDR3 protein: CASSSTLADCTF
J gene: TRBJ1-5; CDR3 length: 15; D gene: .; V gene: TRBV28; clone size: .; CDR3 DNA: TGTGCCAGCATCCCTGGCGGGGGGCTCAATCAGCCCCAGCATTTT; CDR3 protein: CASIPGGGLNQPQHF
J gene: TRBJ2-2; CDR3 length: 17; D gene: TRBD2; V gene: TRBV19; clone size: .; CDR3 DNA: TGTGCCAGTAGTATCTCTAGCGGGACTCGACGAACCGGGGAGCTGTTTTTT; CDR3 protein: CASSISSGTRRTGELFF
J gene: TRBJ1-1; CDR3 length: 13; D gene: .; V gene: TRBV2; clone size: .; CDR3 DNA: TGTGCCAGCTTAGTCAGGAAGAACACTGAAGCTTTCTTT; CDR3 protein: CASLVRKNTEAFF
J gene: TRBJ1-1; CDR3 length: 17; D gene: .; V gene: TRBV28; clone size: once; CDR3 DNA: TGTGCCAGCAGTTTATTCGGGCAGGGGCGGCTGAACACTGAAGCTTTCTTT; CDR3 protein: CASSLFGQGRLNTEAFF
J gene: TRBJ1-5; CDR3 length: 14; D gene: .; V gene: TRBV28; clone size: .; CDR3 DNA: TGTGCCAGCAGGGGGACACTCCGCAATCAGCCCCAGCATTTT; CDR3 protein: CASRGTLRNQPQHF
J gene: TRBJ1-2; CDR3 length: 23; D gene: TRBD1; V gene: TRBV5-3; clone size: .; CDR3 DNA: TGTGCCAGAAGACCCCTAATGCGGGACAGCCTTTTCGTTTCGCCGTTAGCTAACTATGGCTACACCTTC; CDR3 protein: CARRPLMRDSLFVSPLANYGYTF
J gene: TRBJ2-1; CDR3 length: 15; D gene: TRBD2; V gene: TRBV3-1/TRBV3-2; clone size: .; CDR3 DNA: TGTGCCAGCAGCCTAACTAGCGGGATCGGGAGTGAGCAGTTCTTC; CDR3 protein: CASSLTSGIGSEQFF
J gene: TRBJ1-1; CDR3 length: 15; D gene: .; V gene: TRBV7-8; clone size: .; CDR3 DNA: TGTGCCAGCAGTTGGGCGAGCAGGGAAGACCCTGAAGCTTTCTTT; CDR3 protein: CASSWASREDPEAFF
J gene: TRBJ2-3; CDR3 length: 16; D gene: TRBD2; V gene: TRBV18; clone size: few; CDR3 DNA: TGTGCCAGCTCACCCGGGCTAGCGGGATTCACAGATACGCAGTATTTT; CDR3 protein: CASSPGLAGFTDTQYF
J gene: TRBJ1-1; CDR3 length: 17; D gene: TRBD1; V gene: TRBV13; clone size: .; CDR3 DNA: TGTGCCAGCAGCTTAGGCCTCGAGGAACGCAGGGGGGCTGAAGCTTTCTTT; CDR3 protein: CASSLGLEERRGAEAFF
J gene: TRBJ2-1; CDR3 length: 12; D gene: .; V gene: TRBV12-3/TRBV12-4; clone size: .; CDR3 DNA: TGTGCCAGCAGTTTAGGAGGTGGTGAGCAGTTCTTC; CDR3 protein: CASSLGGGEQFF
J gene: TRBJ1-3; CDR3 length: 15; D gene: .; V gene: TRBV5-1; clone size: .; CDR3 DNA: TGCGCCAGCAGCTCGACACCTTTCTCTGGAAACACCATATATTTT; CDR3 protein: CASSSTPFSGNTIYF
J gene: TRBJ1-3; CDR3 length: 13; D gene: .; V gene: TRBV12-3/TRBV12-4; clone size: .; CDR3 DNA: TGTGCCAGCAGCCCCTTTGGGGCCAACACCATATATTTT; CDR3 protein: CASSPFGANTIYF
J gene: TRBJ1-2; CDR3 length: 12; D gene: .; V gene: TRBV6-2/TRBV6-3; clone size: .; CDR3 DNA: TGTGCCAGCAGTTACGTGGTAGGAGCGGACGCCTTC; CDR3 protein: CASSYVVGADAF
J gene: TRBJ1-5; CDR3 length: 14; D gene: .; V gene: TRBV6-5; clone size: few; CDR3 DNA: TGTGCCAGCAAGTCGGGGGGGTACAATCAGCCCCAGCATTTT; CDR3 protein: CASKSGGYNQPQHF
J gene: TRBJ1-1; CDR3 length: 12; D gene: TRBD1; V gene: TRBV12-3/TRBV12-4; clone size: .; CDR3 DNA: TGTGCCAGCAGTCTTACAGGGGGCGAAGCTTTCTTT; CDR3 protein: CASSLTGGEAFF
J gene: TRBJ2-7; CDR3 length: 15; D gene: TRBD2; V gene: TRBV7-2; clone size: .; CDR3 DNA: TGTGCCAGCAGCTACGTAGCGGGGGGCGCCTACGAGCAGTACTTC; CDR3 protein: CASSYVAGGAYEQYF
J gene: TRBJ2-7; CDR3 length: 14; D gene: .; V gene: TRBV9; clone size: .; CDR3 DNA: TGTGCCAGCAGCGTAGTGGGCTCTGCCTACGAGCAGTACTTC; CDR3 protein: CASSVVGSAYEQYF
J gene: TRBJ2-7; CDR3 length: 17; D gene: TRBD2; V gene: TRBV6-2/TRBV6-3; clone size: .; CDR3 DNA: TGTGCCAGCAGTTACTCGAGCAGTCGCGGGAGCTCCTACGAGCAGTACTTC; CDR3 protein: CASSYSSSRGSSYEQYF
J gene: TRBJ1-5; CDR3 length: 14; D gene: TRBD1; V gene: TRBV7-2; clone size: once; CDR3 DNA: TGTGCCAGCAGCGATAAGGGGGCCAATCAGCCCCAGCATTTT; CDR3 protein: CASSDKGANQPQHF
J gene: TRBJ2-1; CDR3 length: 13; D gene: .; V gene: TRBV19; clone size: .; CDR3 DNA: TGTGCCAGTAGTATTCAGGGTCGCAATGAGCAGTTCTTC; CDR3 protein: CASSIQGRNEQFF
J gene: TRBJ2-7; CDR3 length: 14; D gene: .; V gene: TRBV7-9; clone size: .; CDR3 DNA: TGTGCCAGCAAAGCCCAGGGTTCCAGCTACGAGCAGTACTTC; CDR3 protein: CASKAQGSSYEQYF
J gene: TRBJ2-5; CDR3 length: 13; D gene: .; V gene: TRBV14; clone size: .; CDR3 DNA: TGTGCCAGCAGTTCCAGACTCCAAGAGACCCAGTACTTC; CDR3 protein: CASSSRLQETQYF
J gene: TRBJ1-6; CDR3 length: 14; D gene: TRBD1; V gene: TRBV28; clone size: .; CDR3 DNA: TGTGCCAGCAGGGGGGACAGGGGGGATTCACCCCTCCACTTT; CDR3 protein: CASRGDRGDSPLHF
J gene: TRBJ2-5; CDR3 length: 13; D gene: TRBD2; V gene: TRBV25-1; clone size: .; CDR3 DNA: TGTGCCAGTCAGCCGGGACTATGGGAGACCCAGTACTTC; CDR3 protein: CASQPGLWETQYF
J gene: TRBJ2-5; CDR3 length: 15; D gene: TRBD1; V gene: TRBV28; clone size: .; CDR3 DNA: TGTGCCAGCAATCTCCCGGGACAGGGGTTTGAGACCCAGTACTTC; CDR3 protein: CASNLPGQGFETQYF
J gene: TRBJ2-7; CDR3 length: 17; D gene: TRBD1; V gene: TRBV29-1; clone size: .; CDR3 DNA: TGCAGCGTTGCCGGGACAGGGGAACCCGGACGCTCCTACGAGCAGTACTTC; CDR3 protein: CSVAGTGEPGRSYEQYF
J gene: TRBJ1-2; CDR3 length: 13; D gene: TRBD1; V gene: TRBV2; clone size: .; CDR3 DNA: TGTGCCAGCAGTGTACGGACAGGGGATGGCTACACCTTC; CDR3 protein: CASSVRTGDGYTF
J gene: TRBJ1-3; CDR3 length: 15; D gene: .; V gene: TRBV15; clone size: .; CDR3 DNA: TGTGCCACCAGCAGAGAAGCAGGGTCTGGAAACACCATATATTTT; CDR3 protein: CATSREAGSGNTIYF
J gene: TRBJ1-6; CDR3 length: 14; D gene: TRBD1; V gene: TRBV9; clone size: .; CDR3 DNA: TGTGCCAGCAGCTTGGGACAGGAAATTTCACCCCTCCACTTT; CDR3 protein: CASSLGQEISPLHF
J gene: TRBJ2-7; CDR3 length: 11; D gene: .; V gene: TRBV3-1/TRBV3-2; clone size: once; CDR3 DNA: TGTGCCAGCAGCTTGGGCGAGGAGCAGTACTTC; CDR3 protein: CASSLGEEQYF
J gene: TRBJ2-7; CDR3 length: 13; D gene: TRBD1; V gene: TRBV19; clone size: .; CDR3 DNA: TGTGCCAGTAGAACAGGGGCAATTGGAGAGCAGTACTTC; CDR3 protein: CASRTGAIGEQYF
J gene: TRBJ2-5; CDR3 length: 14; D gene: .; V gene: TRBV5-1; clone size: .; CDR3 DNA: TGCGCCAGCAGCCAGGTCCCCAAACAAGAGACCCAGTACTTC; CDR3 protein: CASSQVPKQETQYF
J gene: TRBJ2-5; CDR3 length: 15; D gene: TRBD1; V gene: TRBV6-2/TRBV6-3; clone size: .; CDR3 DNA: TGTGCCAGCAGTTCTTTAGACAGGGGGGCAGAGACCCAGTACTTC; CDR3 protein: CASSSLDRGAETQYF
J gene: TRBJ1-2; CDR3 length: 13; D gene: TRBD1; V gene: TRBV28; clone size: .; CDR3 DNA: TGTGCCAGCAGCGGGGGGGACAGCCATGGCTACACCTTC; CDR3 protein: CASSGGDSHGYTF
J gene: TRBJ2-7; CDR3 length: 14; D gene: .; V gene: TRBV5-1; clone size: .; CDR3 DNA: TGCGCCAGCAGCTATACTAGCTCGGTCTACGAGCAGTACTTC; CDR3 protein: CASSYTSSVYEQYF
J gene: TRBJ2-7; CDR3 length: 14; D gene: TRBD1; V gene: TRBV28; clone size: .; CDR3 DNA: TGTGCCAGCAAAGGACAGGGTCTGGACTACGAGCAGTACTTC; CDR3 protein: CASKGQGLDYEQYF
J gene: TRBJ2-7; CDR3 length: 17; D gene: TRBD2; V gene: TRBV28; clone size: .; CDR3 DNA: TGTGCCAGCAGTTCCTCCGGGACTAGCGGGAGGGCATACGAGCAGTACTTC; CDR3 protein: CASSSSGTSGRAYEQYF
J gene: TRBJ2-3; CDR3 length: 14; D gene: .; V gene: TRBV29-1; clone size: .; CDR3 DNA: TGCAGCGCCGATGGGGCTAGCGGCACAGATACGCAGTATTTT; CDR3 protein: CSADGASGTDTQYF
J gene: TRBJ2-2; CDR3 length: 16; D gene: .; V gene: TRBV3-1/TRBV3-2; clone size: .; CDR3 DNA: TGTGCCAGCAGCCCTCTCATGGCCCAACTAACCGGGGAGCTGTTTTTT; CDR3 protein: CASSPLMAQLTGELFF
J gene: TRBJ1-5; CDR3 length: 12; D gene: .; V gene: TRBV10-3; clone size: .; CDR3 DNA: TGTGCCATCAGTGACAGTAATCAGCCCCAGCATTTT; CDR3 protein: CAISDSNQPQHF
J gene: TRBJ1-1; CDR3 length: 13; D gene: TRBD1; V gene: TRBV7-3; clone size: .; CDR3 DNA: TGTGCCAGCAGCTTAAGGGCAGGGGGTGAAGCTTTCTTT; CDR3 protein: CASSLRAGGEAFF
J gene: TRBJ2-7; CDR3 length: 15; D gene: TRBD1; V gene: TRBV5-6; clone size: .; CDR3 DNA: TGTGCCAGCAGCCAGGACAGGGGCGCCTCCTACGAGCAGTACTTC; CDR3 protein: CASSQDRGASYEQYF